This entry features one T cell receptor beta chain sequence. CDR3 size: 17 residues. Per germline, CDR1 SGHTA and CDR2 FQGNSA. Trimming took 0 bases from V and 8 from J; bases not matched to a gene: 9. Method: immunoSEQ multiplex PCR; TCRdb's copy keeps in-frame clones and lacks some. The table shows about 470,000 clones, with about 85% occurring only once. The data stem from a study of shared clonotypes between healthy human individuals. The specimen was PBMCs. V is TRBV7-2 and J is TRBJ2-1; 11 bases are a match to TRBD2. The receptor was isolated from a woman between 35 and 50 years old in good health. Some clones in this sample may be carry-over from other donors' samples. The CDR3 loop reads CASSLALSGRAGDEQFF. DNA for the CDR3: TGTGCCAGCAGCTTAGCGCTTAGCGGGAGGGCCGGGGATGAGCAGTTCTTC. Together with reference TRBV7-2 and TRBJ2-1, the CDR3 gives the full variable domain: GAGVSQSPSNKVTEKGKDVELRCDPISGHTALYWYRQSLGQGLEFLIYFQGNSAPDKSGLPSDRFSAERTGGSVSTLTIQRTQQEDSAVYLCASSLALSGRAGDEQFFGPGTRLTVL.